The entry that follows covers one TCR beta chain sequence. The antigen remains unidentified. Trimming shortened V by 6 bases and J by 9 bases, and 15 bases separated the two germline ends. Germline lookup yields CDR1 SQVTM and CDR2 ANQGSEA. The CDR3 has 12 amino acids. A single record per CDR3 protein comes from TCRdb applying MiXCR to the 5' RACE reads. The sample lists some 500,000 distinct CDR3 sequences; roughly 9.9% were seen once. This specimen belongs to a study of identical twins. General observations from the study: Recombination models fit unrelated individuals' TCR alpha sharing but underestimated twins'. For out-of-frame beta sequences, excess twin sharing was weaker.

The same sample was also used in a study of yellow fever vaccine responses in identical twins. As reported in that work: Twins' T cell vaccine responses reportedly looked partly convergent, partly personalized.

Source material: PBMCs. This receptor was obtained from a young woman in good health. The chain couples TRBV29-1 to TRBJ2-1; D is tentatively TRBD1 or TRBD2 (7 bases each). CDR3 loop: CSVKGGGGEQFF. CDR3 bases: TGCAGCGTCAAGGGAGGGGGCGGTGAGCAGTTCTTC.